Shown below are 20 T cell receptor beta chains from a single sample sequenced in a study of T cells in Graves' hyperthyroidism and ophthalmopathy. The investigators amplified TCR beta CDR3 regions from RNA transcripts. The HTBI set primed first-round TCR CDR3 RT-PCR. Each CDR3 protein is one row after TCRdb ran MiXCR on the multiplex PCR reads. The table lists roughly 500,000 distinct CDR3 sequences, around 22% of them singletons. Sequenced input: blood. These receptors were collected from a woman aged 25 to 39 with Graves' ophthalmopathy.

The V and J genes are TRBV20-1 and TRBJ2-7; D remains ambiguous. There are 14 residues in the CDR3. Trimming removed 5 bases from V and 2 bases from J, with 16 bases in between. The germline CDR1 and CDR2 sequences are DFQATT and SNEGSKA (reference sequence). The CDR3 is CSAPGSLITYEQYF. The CDR3 region has the DNA TGCAGTGCTCCCGGGTCCCTCATTACCTACGAGCAGTACTTC.

This clonotype appeared a few times. V and J are TRBV11-1 and TRBJ2-5; D is unresolved. V was pared by 1 base and J by 5 bases, with 11 bases between. This CDR3 is 14 amino acids long. The germline gives CDR1 SGHAT, CDR2 FQDESV (reference sequence). The CDR3 coding sequence is TGTGCCAGCAGCTTAGTCGGGTTCGGGGAGACCCAGTACTTC. This codes for CASSLVGFGETQYF.

The chain recombines TRBV6-5 with TRBJ1-1; 7 nucleotides match TRBD1. Germline CDR1 and CDR2: MNHEY and SVGAGI. The CDR3 has 15 residues. V lost 4 bases and J lost 3; bases outside the gene matches: 8. The CDR3 DNA sequence: TGTGCCAGCAGTTCTGGCGCAGGGGGGGACACTGAAGCTTTCTTT. Its protein is CASSSGAGGDTEAFF.

This clonotype was recorded many times. CDR3 bases: TGTGCCAGCAGCTTAGGGTTGAGGGAAGAGACCCAGTACTTC. The encoded protein is CASSLGLREETQYF. The V and J genes are TRBV13 and TRBJ2-5, with D possibly matching TRBD2 (5 bases). This CDR3 spans 14 amino acids. V was shortened by 0 bases and J by 3 bases, with 8 bases between the two germline ends. The V gene's germline CDR1 is PRHDT and CDR2 FYEKMQ (reference sequence).

Points on this clonotype: A much larger clonotype is one base distant, so this may be a read error. This chain connects TRBV6-2 or TRBV6-3 to TRBJ1-5; no firm D call. CDR3 length: 14 residues. Germline values: CDR1 MNHEY, CDR2 SVGEGT. Trimming stripped 10 bases from V and 0 bases from J, with 13 bases between. CDR3 region: CAINAADSNQPQHF. As DNA, the CDR3 is TGTGCCATCAACGCAGCCGATAGCAATCAGCCCCAGCATTTT.

The V call is TRBV12-3 or TRBV12-4, the J call TRBJ1-2; 7 bases are a match to TRBD1. Unmatched junction bases numbered 8, after V lost 7 bases and J lost 0 bases. This CDR3 is 15 amino acids long. The CDR3 sequence: CASTQGGAANYGYTF. DNA for the CDR3: TGTGCCAGCACTCAGGGGGGGGCTGCTAACTATGGCTACACCTTC.

The CDR3 DNA follows: TGTGCCAGCAGTGAAGCGTTCTACGAGCAGTACTTC. Residues: CASSEAFYEQYF. The chain is built from TRBV6-1 and TRBJ2-7; D unresolved. Germline assignment: CDR1 MNHNS and CDR2 SASEGT. The length of the CDR3 is 12 residues. V shed 0 bases and J shed 3 bases, with 3 bases lying between them.

Only a few counts were recorded for this clonotype. The gene calls are TRBV14 and TRBJ2-7; TRBD1 agrees at 8 bases. The length of the CDR3 is 15 residues. Trimming cost V 4 bases and J 4 bases; bases outside gene matches: 9. Germline CDR1 is SGHDN and CDR2 is FVKESK. CDR3 loop: CASSLTDRGVYEQYF. The CDR3 bases are TGTGCCAGCAGCCTTACCGACAGGGGAGTTTACGAGCAGTACTTC.

In this sample, this clonotype turned up many times. The chain combines TRBV12-3 or TRBV12-4 with TRBJ1-3; 10 bases are a match to TRBD1. The CDR3 runs to 18 residues. The ends lost 7 bases at V and 3 bases at J; junction bases unmatched: 15. CDR3 nucleotides: TGTGCCAGCACCAAGGGACAGGGGAGATTTGCTGGTGGAAACACCATATATTTT. Translated, it gives CASTKGQGRFAGGNTIYF.

V and J are TRBV6-1 and TRBJ2-7, with a weak D call TRBD1 (5 bases). The CDR3 spans 14 residues. Germline CDR1 and CDR2: MNHNS and SASEGT. V lost 8 bases and J lost 5, with 19 bases in between. The CDR3 nucleotides are TGTGCCAGCTTTAGGTCAGGGCTAAACGACGAGCAGTACTTC. Translating gives CASFRSGLNDEQYF.

In its sample, this clonotype was seen many times. The chain carries TRBV6-1 and TRBJ2-2; possibly TRBD2 for D (7 bases). Germline CDR1 and CDR2: MNHNS and SASEGT. Trimming removed 6 bases from V and 4 bases from J, with 12 bases in between. This CDR3 contains 14 residues. CDR3 nucleotides: TGTGCCAGCAGCTGGGGAGGGGGCACCGGGGAGCTGTTTTTT. This encodes CASSWGGGTGELFF.

This sequence joins TRBV19 and TRBJ2-1; D unclear. Germline V gene sequence: CDR1 LNHDA, CDR2 SQIVND (reference sequence). V was pared by 1 base and J by 0 bases, with 7 bases between. The CDR3 extends over 15 amino acids. The CDR3 bases are TGTGCCAGTAGTATAGCTCCAGGCTCCTACAATGAGCAGTTCTTC. It encodes CASSIAPGSYNEQFF.

This clonotype was found many times. The chain couples TRBV7-9 to TRBJ2-1; 14 bases fit TRBD2. CDR1 and CDR2 from the germline V gene are SEHNR and FQNEAQ (reference sequence). This CDR3 has 15 amino acids. With 5 bases clipped from V and 4 bases from J, the junction kept 1 base outside the gene matches. The chain's CDR3 is CASSGLAGGYNEQFF. For the CDR3, the DNA is TGTGCCAGCAGCGGACTAGCGGGGGGTTACAATGAGCAGTTCTTC.

The DNA of the CDR3 is TGCAGTGCTAGTGACCCGGGGCAGGGTACTTCCTACGAGCAGTACTTC. This codes for CSASDPGQGTSYEQYF. The chain couples TRBV20-1 to TRBJ2-7; the D call may be TRBD1 or TRBD2 (5 bases each). CDR1 and CDR2 from the germline V gene are DFQATT and SNEGSKA (reference sequence). The CDR3 has 16 amino acids. The germline V and J ends were trimmed by 3 bases and 1 base, with 19 bases remaining between them.

This clonotype has a handful of counts. A much larger clone is a single base away; this may be a read error. This chain links TRBV20-1 with TRBJ2-7; 9 positions agree with TRBD2. Germline V gene data show CDR1 as DFQATT and CDR2 as SNEGSKA (reference sequence). CDR3 length: 14 amino acids. The CDR3 nucleotides are TGCAGTGCTAGAGGCGCGGGGGGGCTGTACGACCAGTACTTC. Amino acid sequence: CSARGAGGLYDQYF.

This clonotype was observed many times. This chain links TRBV30 with TRBJ1-2; D uncertain. V lost 7 bases to trimming and J lost 5 bases, with 17 bases between them. The CDR3 length is 13 residues. CDR1 GTSNPN and CDR2 SVGIG come from the germline V gene (reference sequence). The CDR3 nucleotides are TGTGCCTCCTCGCCTCTGAGGGAATATGGCTACACCTTC. Amino acids: CASSPLREYGYTF.

This clonotype turned up a few times. V and J are TRBV11-2 and TRBJ2-5; D is unclear. Germline V CDR1 and CDR2: SGHAT, FQNNGV. This CDR3 has 11 residues. V was pared by 7 bases and J by 4 bases, with 7 bases between. CDR3 sequence (DNA): TGTGCCAGCACTACAGCAGAGACCCAGTACTTC. This translates into CASTTAETQYF.

This clonotype was detected many times. The chain recombines TRBV20-1 with TRBJ2-7; TRBD2 matches at 7 bases. The germline gives CDR1 DFQATT, CDR2 SNEGSKA (reference sequence). V was clipped by 1 base and J by 1 base; unmatched bases: 4. The CDR3 length is 14 residues. The CDR3 nucleotides are TGCAGTGCTAGAGTTGGGGGGGGTTCCTACGAGCAGTACTTC. It encodes CSARVGGGSYEQYF.

The rearrangement uses TRBV24-1 and TRBJ1-5; D not resolved. The germline gives CDR1 KGHDR, CDR2 SFDVKD. The V end lost 0 bases, the J end lost 7 bases, and 3 bases lay between the germline ends. The CDR3 spans 12 residues. CDR3 region: CATSDLRQPQHF. CDR3 nucleotides: TGTGCCACCAGTGATTTGCGCCAGCCCCAGCATTTT.

This clonotype has just a few counts. The chain employs TRBV12-3 or TRBV12-4 and TRBJ2-2, with unresolved D. The CDR3 has 11 residues. Trimming pared 6 bases from V and 6 bases from J, leaving 5 bases between. The CDR3 protein is CASSPAGELFF. Here the CDR3 DNA reads TGTGCCAGCAGCCCCGCCGGGGAGCTGTTTTTT.